These 19 T cell receptor beta chains share one sample of origin, sequenced in a study of T cells in localized non-small cell lung cancer (dated by TCRdb to 2020 to 2022). The protocol used for the library was the immunoSEQ multiplex PCR assay. TCRdb provides this immuneACCESS table in a form limited to in-frame rearrangements. Some clones are lacking; in checked studies, under half of them reflect an unresolved V gene, and why the rest are absent is not known. The sample has around 1,000 clones on record, 20% to 25% of them singletons. The ten most abundant clones make up around 9% of the sample. The specimen was lung tumor tissue, collected before any cancer treatment. Receptors originate from a male donor aged 60 or over with stage II lung adenocarcinoma.

V usage is TRBV11-3 and J usage is TRBJ1-1, with D possibly matching TRBD1 (5 bases). Deletions cut 5 bases from V and 1 base from J, with 14 bases between. This CDR3 is 15 amino acids long. CDR1 is SGHNT, CDR2 YENEEA, per germline. The CDR3 DNA reads as TGTGCCAGCAGCCTCCCGGGACGGCGGAACACTGAAGCTTTCTTT. Translated, it gives CASSLPGRRNTEAFF.

By share, this clone ranks as medium-sized (0.01 to 0.1%). The genes are TRBV4-1 and TRBJ1-3; D not certain. In germline, CDR1 is MGHRA, CDR2 YSYEKL. CDR3 length equals 15 residues. V gave up 4 bases and J gave up 0 bases, with 10 bases separating them. The DNA of the CDR3 is TGCGCCAGCAGCCGGTCGCCTCGCTCTGGAAACACCATATATTTT. Amino acids: CASSRSPRSGNTIYF.

This chain uses TRBV9 with TRBJ2-1; 7 bases align to TRBD2. With V trimmed by 9 bases and J by 2 bases, 11 bases remained unmatched. This CDR3 has 15 amino acids. Germline V gene lookup returns CDR1 SGDLS and CDR2 YYNGEE. The CDR3 loop is CATWAPGTTYNEQFF. The DNA of the CDR3 is TGTGCCACCTGGGCCCCCGGGACTACCTACAATGAGCAGTTCTTC.

The chain links TRBV28 to TRBJ1-5; D call uncertain. From germline, CDR1 is MDHEN and CDR2 SYDVKM. With 5 bases removed from V and 2 bases from J, the gap between germline ends came to 16 bases. This CDR3 is 16 amino acids long. Written as DNA, the CDR3 is TGTGCCAGCAGTCCCTGGACGGTCGTGGGCAATCAGCCCCAGCATTTT. This encodes CASSPWTVVGNQPQHF. Full variable domain (missing parts from reference TRBV28 and TRBJ1-5): DVKVTQSSRYLVKRTGEKVFLECVQDMDHENMFWYRQDPGLGLRLIYFSYDVKMKEKGDIPEGYSVSREKKERFSLILESASTNQTSMYLCASSPWTVVGNQPQHFGDGTRLSIL.

This clone was seen a few times. The gene calls are TRBV30 and TRBJ2-5; D ambiguous. CDR1 is GTSNPN and CDR2 is SVGIG in the germline V gene (reference sequence). Trimming took off 8 bases at V and 4 bases at J, with 14 bases between the two ends. This CDR3 comprises 12 residues. This chain's CDR3 is CAASWRPETQYF. CDR3 coding DNA: TGTGCCGCGTCTTGGCGGCCAGAGACCCAGTACTTC.

The CDR3 here is CASGWEGDTDTQYF. CDR3 nucleotide sequence: TGTGCCAGCGGCTGGGAGGGGGACACAGATACGCAGTATTTT. The V gene is TRBV28, the J gene TRBJ2-3; the D gene is possibly TRBD2 (7 bases). The V and J ends lost 8 bases and 2 bases respectively, with 14 bases between them. Per germline, CDR1 MDHEN and CDR2 SYDVKM. CDR3 size: 14 residues. Looking up the rest from reference TRBV28 and TRBJ2-3 gives the full variable domain: DVKVTQSSRYLVKRTGEKVFLECVQDMDHENMFWYRQDPGLGLRLIYFSYDVKMKEKGDIPEGYSVSREKKERFSLILESASTNQTSMYLCASGWEGDTDTQYFGPGTRLTVL.

The V gene is TRBV10-3, the J gene TRBJ1-1, with TRBD1 as a possible D gene (6 bases). This CDR3 spans 18 amino acids. Trimming pared 0 bases from V and 0 bases from J, leaving 17 bases between. Germline CDR1 reads ENHRY; CDR2 reads SYGVKD. The CDR3 loop reads CAISESGTTSILNTEAFF. The DNA for the CDR3 is TGTGCCATCAGTGAGTCCGGGACAACCTCTATCTTGAACACTGAAGCTTTCTTT.

This rearrangement joins TRBV30 to TRBJ1-2; the D is unclear. Germline CDR1 is GTSNPN and CDR2 is SVGIG (reference sequence). The CDR3 totals 14 residues. Between the trimmed V and J ends, which lost 0 bases and 4 bases, there was a span of 12 bases. CDR3 loop: CAWSVLNSPYGYTF. Written as DNA, the CDR3 is TGTGCCTGGAGTGTACTTAACAGCCCCTATGGCTACACCTTC. Together with reference TRBV30 and TRBJ1-2, the CDR3 gives the full variable domain: SQTIHQWPATLVQPVGSPLSLECTVEGTSNPNLYWYRQAAGRGLQLLFYSVGIGQISSEVPQNLSASRPQDRQFILSSKKLLLSDSGFYLCAWSVLNSPYGYTFGSGTRLTVV.

This clone was counted only a few times. V is TRBV18 and J is TRBJ1-1; D ambiguous. This CDR3 contains 15 residues. Germline values: CDR1 KGHSH, CDR2 LQKENI. The ends were cut back, 2 bases at V and 3 bases at J, with 13 bases in the middle. The CDR3 here is CASSPSRAIHTEAFF. CDR3 nucleotides: TGTGCCAGCTCACCAAGCCGGGCCATCCACACTGAAGCTTTCTTT.

The chain is built from TRBV23-1 and TRBJ1-1; D ambiguous. TRBV23-1 is an open reading frame whose function is uncertain. This CDR3 spans 15 amino acids. Trimming removed 0 bases at V and 1 base at J, with 9 bases between. This chain's CDR3 is CASSQSPGGNTEAFF. The CDR3 DNA reads TGCGCCAGCAGTCAATCTCCAGGTGGGAACACTGAAGCTTTCTTT.

This clone was counted only a few times. A read error may account for a junction end that differs from germline. The chain carries TRBV6-8 and TRBJ2-2; 11 bases map to TRBD1. Germline CDR1 MNHGY, CDR2 SAAAGT. The length of the CDR3 is 15 residues. The CDR3 region has the DNA TGTGCCAGCAGTTATGCGGGACAGGGGGTCGGGCAGCTGTTTTTT. Amino acids: CASSYAGQGVGQLFF.

In its sample, this clone is large. The chain joins TRBV30 to TRBJ1-5; D is ambiguous. Trimming took 0 bases from V and 2 from J, leaving 14 bases between them. Germline loops: CDR1 GTSNPN, CDR2 SVGIG (reference sequence). This CDR3 is built from 16 residues. The CDR3 reads CAWSVRAGRGNQPQHF. CDR3 bases: TGTGCCTGGAGTGTAAGGGCGGGGAGAGGCAATCAGCCCCAGCATTTT.

The chain uses TRBV18 and TRBJ1-1; TRBD1 might be the D (5 bases). Germline CDR1 reads KGHSH; CDR2 reads LQKENI. The CDR3 loop spans 14 amino acids. V was trimmed by 1 base and J by 11 bases, leaving 17 bases between them. The CDR3 nucleotides are TGTGCCAGCTCACCACTCGGGGCGCACCCTGGGGCTTTCTTT. It yields the protein CASSPLGAHPGAFF.

This clone was recorded a few times. The chain employs TRBV18 and TRBJ1-1; D not certain. V lost 6 bases and J 3 bases, leaving 8 bases between the germline ends. This CDR3 region has 12 residues. Germline V gives CDR1 KGHSH, CDR2 LQKENI. DNA of the CDR3: TGTGCCAGCTCTCCGGACGACACTGAAGCTTTCTTT. Translation: CASSPDDTEAFF.

The chain is built from TRBV19 and TRBJ1-1, with a possible D match to TRBD1 (6 bases). V was clipped by 3 bases and J by 4 bases, with 12 bases between them. The CDR3 is 14 amino acids. Germline loops: CDR1 LNHDA, CDR2 SQIVND (reference sequence). CDR3: CASSIRGAITEAFF. The CDR3 coding sequence is TGTGCCAGTAGTATTCGGGGGGCTATCACTGAAGCTTTCTTT.

Here the CDR3 DNA reads TGCGCCAGCAGCCCAGGACCCGGACTGGAAGAGACCCAGTACTTC. It yields the protein CASSPGPGLEETQYF. This chain uses TRBV5-1 with TRBJ2-5, with D possibly being TRBD2 (5 bases). The germline V gene encodes CDR1 SGHRS and CDR2 YFSETQ. The CDR3 totals 15 residues. Trimming removed 4 bases from V and 3 bases from J, with 16 bases in between.

This clone counts as medium-sized. This chain connects TRBV6-8 to TRBJ1-5, with TRBD1 identical over 7 bases. The CDR3 is made up of 12 amino acids. V was clipped by 2 bases and J by 11 bases; unmatched bases: 3. Germline V lookup: CDR1 MNHGY, CDR2 SAAAGT. For the CDR3, the DNA is TGTGCCAGCAGTTACGATCAGGGGGCCCAGCATTTT. Translated, it gives CASSYDQGAQHF.

In this sample, this clone turned up a few times. The chain links TRBV9 to TRBJ1-2; D is uncertain. Deletions cut 0 bases from V and 0 bases from J, with 12 bases between. The V gene's germline CDR1 is SGDLS and CDR2 YYNGEE. The CDR3 length is 16 residues. CDR3 bases: TGTGCCAGCAGCGTAGCTCTCGACGGAGCTAACTATGGCTACACCTTC. It specifies CASSVALDGANYGYTF.

V and J are TRBV19 and TRBJ1-5, with 7 bases fitting TRBD1. The CDR3 is 13 amino acids. V shed 3 bases, J shed 5 bases, and the junction held 1 base outside the gene matches. Germline V gene sequence: CDR1 LNHDA, CDR2 SQIVND (reference sequence). CDR3 loop: CASSIQGDQPQHF. The DNA for the CDR3 is TGTGCCAGTAGTATTCAGGGGGATCAGCCCCAGCATTTT.